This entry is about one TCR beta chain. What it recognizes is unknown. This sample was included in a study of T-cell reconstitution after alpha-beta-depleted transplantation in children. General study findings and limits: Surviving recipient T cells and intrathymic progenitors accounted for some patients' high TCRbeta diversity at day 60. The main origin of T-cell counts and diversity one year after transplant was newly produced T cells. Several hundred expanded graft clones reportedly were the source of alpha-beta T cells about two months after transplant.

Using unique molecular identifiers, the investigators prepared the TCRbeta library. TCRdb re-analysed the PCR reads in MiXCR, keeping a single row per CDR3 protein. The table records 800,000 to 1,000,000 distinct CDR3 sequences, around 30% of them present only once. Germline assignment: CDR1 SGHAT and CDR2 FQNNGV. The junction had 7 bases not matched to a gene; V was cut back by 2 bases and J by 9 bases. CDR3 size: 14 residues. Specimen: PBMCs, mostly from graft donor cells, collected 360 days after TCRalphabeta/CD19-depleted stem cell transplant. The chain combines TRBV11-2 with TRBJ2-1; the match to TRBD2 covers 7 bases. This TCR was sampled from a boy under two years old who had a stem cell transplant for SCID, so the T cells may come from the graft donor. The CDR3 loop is CASSLFAGVVEQFF. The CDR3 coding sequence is TGTGCCAGCAGCTTATTTGCGGGGGTGGTTGAGCAGTTCTTC.